This T cell receptor (beta chain) was sequenced during a study of T cell responses to AZD1222 COVID-19 vaccine. This CDR3 contains 14 residues. The germline CDR1 and CDR2 sequences are SNHLY and FYNNEI. Trimming removed 6 bases at V and 5 bases at J, with 11 bases between. A remark on this clone: Its antigen is not identified.

The table came from immunoSEQ multiplex PCR; TCRdb's copy has only in-frame clones and leaves some out. In the table there are over 150,000 clones, about 86% of which are singletons. General study points: Donors were mostly white British, more females; clonal diversity possibly underestimated. Spike-specific TCR breadth rose after two AZD1222 doses, and depth rose as well.

V and J are TRBV2 and TRBJ1-6, with a weak D call TRBD1 (6 bases). This material consisted of peripheral blood, taken 28 days after the second AZD1222 dose. The sequence was obtained from an adult who received the AZD1222 COVID-19 vaccine. The CDR3 bases are TGTGCCAGCAGCCGGGACACGCATAATTCACCCCTCCACTTT. This encodes CASSRDTHNSPLHF.